The 12 T cell receptor beta chains below come from one sample, sequenced in a study of shared clonotypes between healthy human individuals. The method was immunoSEQ multiplex PCR; TCRdb's version includes in-frame clones alone and lacks a portion of them. The table shows some 1.4 million clones, with approximately 97% occurring only once. The sequencing input was naive CD4+ T cells sorted from blood. The sample's subset: CD45RA+ positively selected. The source is a man younger than 45 in good health.

The CDR3 loop reads CASRVPVPPYEQYF. Here the CDR3 DNA reads TGTGCCAGCAGAGTCCCCGTCCCTCCCTACGAGCAGTACTTC. V is TRBV28 and J is TRBJ2-7; D ambiguous. The V end lost 6 bases, the J end lost 2 bases, and 14 bases lay between the germline ends. The CDR3 loop spans 14 amino acids. Germline values: CDR1 MDHEN, CDR2 SYDVKM.

The chain employs TRBV7-9 and TRBJ2-3, with D unresolved. CDR3 length: 13 amino acids. Looked up from germline, CDR1 is SEHNR and CDR2 is FQNEAQ (reference sequence). Trimming removed 3 bases from V and 4 bases from J, with 8 bases in between. CDR3 DNA sequence: TGTGCCAGCAGCTTTATTTTCCCAGATACGCAGTATTTT. Protein product: CASSFIFPDTQYF.

The V gene is TRBV5-1, the J gene TRBJ2-1; D gene unclear. V lost 1 base and J 9 bases, leaving 11 bases between the germline ends. This CDR3 region has 13 residues. From germline, CDR1 is SGHRS and CDR2 YFSETQ. For the CDR3, the DNA is TGCGCCAGCAGCTTGCCACGTGGGATTGAGCAGTTCTTC. It is translated as CASSLPRGIEQFF.

The chain recombines TRBV5-4 with TRBJ2-7; 13 nucleotides match TRBD2. In germline, CDR1 is SGHNT, CDR2 YYREEE (reference sequence). The CDR3 loop spans 17 amino acids. The V segment lost 4 bases and the J segment 2 bases; nucleotides outside the gene matches: 9. CDR3 residues: CASSNRTSGSPTYEQYF. The CDR3 DNA sequence: TGTGCCAGCAGCAACAGGACTAGCGGGAGTCCGACCTACGAGCAGTACTTC.

This chain joins TRBV27 and TRBJ1-5; D is perhaps TRBD1 (6 bases). The V end lost 5 bases, the J end lost 2 bases, and 13 bases lay between the germline ends. The CDR3 spans 15 residues. Per germline, CDR1 MNHEY and CDR2 SMNVEV (reference sequence). Here the CDR3 reads CASSRTGLGNQPQHF. CDR3 DNA sequence: TGTGCCAGCAGTCGCACAGGGTTGGGCAATCAGCCCCAGCATTTT.

The chain combines TRBV6-4 with TRBJ2-2, with TRBD2 matching over 10 bases. Per germline, CDR1 MRHNA and CDR2 SNTAGT. V dropped 8 bases and J dropped 0; count of bases not matched to a gene: 12. The CDR3 consists of 18 residues. The CDR3 here is CASHGTSALVTNTGELFF. The CDR3 DNA follows: TGTGCCAGCCACGGGACTAGCGCGCTGGTGACGAACACCGGGGAGCTGTTTTTT.

CDR3 in amino acids: CASSAGLAGGPVTDTQYF. CDR3 in DNA: TGTGCCAGTAGTGCCGGACTAGCGGGAGGGCCGGTGACAGATACGCAGTATTTT. V usage is TRBV19 and J usage is TRBJ2-3, with TRBD2 identical over 15 bases. Germline lookup yields CDR1 LNHDA and CDR2 SQIVND (reference sequence). After removal of 5 bases from V and 3 bases from J, the junction contained 9 bases not matched to a gene. CDR3 length equals 18 residues.

This sequence joins TRBV7-2 and TRBJ2-3; D might be TRBD2 (5 bases). Germline loops: CDR1 SGHTA, CDR2 FQGNSA. The CDR3 totals 16 residues. The V end was cut by 0 bases, the J end by 0 bases, with 10 bases between. CDR3 region: CASSLAARASTDTQYF. As DNA, the CDR3 is TGTGCCAGCAGCTTAGCCGCGAGGGCTAGCACAGATACGCAGTATTTT.

The V and J genes are TRBV2 and TRBJ2-6; TRBD2 agrees at 12 bases. CDR1 is SNHLY, CDR2 FYNNEI, per germline. This CDR3 is built from 18 residues. Trimming removed 7 bases from V and 4 bases from J; junction bases left unmatched: 11. The chain's CDR3 is CASIARLAGVSGANVLTF. CDR3 DNA sequence: TGTGCCAGCATCGCCCGACTAGCGGGAGTCTCAGGGGCCAACGTCCTGACTTTC. Full variable domain (remainder filled in from reference TRBV2 and TRBJ2-6): EPEVTQTPSHQVTQMGQEVILRCVPISNHLYFYWYRQILGQKVEFLVSFYNNEISEKSEIFDDQFSVERPDGSNFTLKIRSTKLEDSAMYFCASIARLAGVSGANVLTFGAGSRLTVL.

This chain connects TRBV28 to TRBJ1-1; 10 bases map to TRBD1. V trimming: 5 bases; J trimming: 4 bases; junction bases outside the gene matches: 7. The CDR3 consists of 15 residues. The germline CDR1 and CDR2 sequences are MDHEN and SYDVKM. CDR3 in DNA: TGTGCCAGCAGTACCCGACAGGGGGCAGTCACTGAAGCTTTCTTT. This codes for CASSTRQGAVTEAFF.

The V call is TRBV19, the J call TRBJ2-6; possibly TRBD1 or TRBD2 for D (5 bases each). This CDR3 comprises 16 residues. The ends were cut back, 9 bases at V and 0 bases at J, with 15 bases in the middle. Germline V lookup: CDR1 LNHDA, CDR2 SQIVND (reference sequence). CDR3 loop: CASRDSGSSGANVLTF. DNA for the CDR3: TGTGCCAGCCGCGACAGTGGGAGCTCTGGGGCCAACGTCCTGACTTTC.

V usage is TRBV18 and J usage is TRBJ2-1; D possibly corresponds to TRBD2 (6 bases). The CDR3 has 15 residues. Trimming took 7 bases from V and 7 from J, leaving 20 bases between them. Per the germline V gene, CDR1 is KGHSH and CDR2 is LQKENI. The CDR3 sequence: CASLEAAGGGNEQFF. The CDR3 nucleotides are TGTGCCAGCTTGGAAGCGGCTGGGGGAGGTAATGAGCAGTTCTTC.